This is a list of T cell receptor beta chains from one sample in a study of T cell changes during pregnancy in multiple sclerosis. Only in-frame clones appear in the TCRdb table, and some are missing; sequencing was by immunoSEQ multiplex PCR. The table includes nearly 110,000 clones, approximately 90% detected once. The sequenced sample was peripheral blood, obtained in the third trimester of pregnancy. These receptors were taken from a female donor in good health, enrolled as a control in a pregnancy study. CDR3s include the opening cysteine and the closing phenylalanine or tryptophan. D genes are given only for firm matches. A row's size may be missing; if present it is once, few, many or a size class.

D: TRBD2; J: TRBJ2-5; size: -; V: TRBV5-4; DNA: TGTGCCAGCAGCTTGGCCTTTAGAGGACTAGCGGAAGAGACCCAGTACTTC; CDR3: CASSLAFRGLAEETQYF
D: -; J: TRBJ1-1; size: once; V: TRBV10-3; DNA: TGTGCCATCGGCTCTCTTGGGGGGGTGAACACTGAAGCTTTCTTT; CDR3: CAIGSLGGVNTEAFF
D: TRBD1; J: TRBJ1-2; size: -; V: TRBV6-1; DNA: TGTGCCAGCAGTTGGGACAGGGGCTATGGCTACACCTTC; CDR3: CASSWDRGYGYTF
D: -; J: TRBJ1-1; size: once; V: TRBV7-8; DNA: TGTGCCAGCAGCTTAGGCAGTCGTACCTTAACAACTGAAGCTTTCTTT; CDR3: CASSLGSRTLTTEAFF
D: -; J: TRBJ1-5; size: -; V: TRBV4-3; DNA: TGCGCCAGCAGCCAGAATACAGGGTATCAGCCCCAGCATTTT; CDR3: CASSQNTGYQPQHF
D: -; J: TRBJ2-1; size: -; V: TRBV7-6; DNA: TGTGCCAGCAGCTCCACGACAGGGGAGGGATACAATGAGCAGTTCTTC; CDR3: CASSSTTGEGYNEQFF
D: -; J: TRBJ1-6; size: -; V: TRBV6-1; DNA: TGTGCCAGCAGTGAGGACGGCCAGCCGGGATCACCCCTCCACTTT; CDR3: CASSEDGQPGSPLHF
D: -; J: TRBJ2-7; size: -; V: TRBV2; DNA: TGTGCCAGCAGTGCAGGACAGACCTACGAGCAGTACTTC; CDR3: CASSAGQTYEQYF
D: -; J: TRBJ2-1; size: -; V: TRBV27; DNA: TGTGCCAGCAGTCCCCGGGAGACCTACAATGAGCAGTTCTTC; CDR3: CASSPRETYNEQFF
D: TRBD1; J: TRBJ1-5; size: -; V: TRBV7-9; DNA: TGTGCCAGCAGCCCCCGGACAGGGGGATGGTATCAGCCCCAGCATTTT; CDR3: CASSPRTGGWYQPQHF
D: -; J: TRBJ2-1; size: -; V: TRBV6-4; DNA: TGTGCCAGCAGTGGCTCGGGCGGGACTCGGGATGAGCAGTTCTTC; CDR3: CASSGSGGTRDEQFF
D: TRBD1; J: TRBJ1-1; size: -; V: TRBV30; DNA: TGTGCCTGGAGGGACAGGGGGTATACAGTTGCAGCTTTCTTT; CDR3: CAWRDRGYTVAAFF
D: -; J: TRBJ1-1; size: -; V: TRBV11-2; DNA: TGTGCCAGCAGCTTAGCGGCGGGAAACACTGAAGCTTTCTTT; CDR3: CASSLAAGNTEAFF
D: TRBD1; J: TRBJ2-2; size: -; V: TRBV19; DNA: TGTGCCAGTAGTATAAGGGACAGGGCCACCGGGGAGCTGTTTTTT; CDR3: CASSIRDRATGELFF